This T cell receptor beta chain was profiled in a study of blood T cell repertoires in COVID-19 (dated by TCRdb to about 2020). Broadly, across the study: The collaborator samples originated in the United States, Italy and Spain and spanned the acute and convalescent phases of COVID-19. The prospective study material was composed of cDNA or gDNA derived from T cells, B-cell-depleted T cells, or PBMCs. Where available, HLA class I and class II types were obtained from metadata supplied by the sample provider rather than from assay-based typing. The samples were drawn from the first 160 participants of the ongoing ImmuneRACE study and from about 1,200 subjects provided by 6 global collaborators. A freely available public database, intended as a resource for researchers studying the immune response to SARS-CoV-2, is where the repertoires were released. Subjects who had been exposed to COVID-19, were actively infected with it, or had recovered from it provided the deeply sampled blood TCRbeta repertoires that made up the dataset. Sample metadata almost always included a de-identified subject ID, COVID-19 status, age in years and sex.

V sheds 3 bases and J sheds 6 bases, leaving 13 bases between their ends. CDR1 and CDR2, per the germline V gene, are SGHTA and FQGNSA. Spanning cysteine to phenylalanine, the CDR3 consists of 14 amino acids. Of all the DNA, just the CDR3 is kept, 42 bases in frame from base 1. Broad study findings and their caveats: How much clinical and demographic metadata was included differed by source and by participant, and the metadata was provided uncurated.

Worth noting for this clone: What this receptor recognizes is not known. Per-nucleotide qualities are absent, and no much larger clonotype sits a single base away.

Collaborating institutions collected whole blood in K2EDTA tubes following their own protocols. Collaborator samples were shipped for TCRbeta analysis as frozen whole blood, isolated PBMCs, or DNA extracted from either sample type. TCRbeta CDR3 regions were amplified from genomic DNA using the immunoSEQ Assay, a bias-controlled multiplex PCR. Processing in the source paper ran as follows. Nucleated cell counts per sample were estimated from amplification of reference gene primers within the assay. To quantify the absolute abundance of each unique TCRbeta CDR3 rearrangement, sequence reads were collapsed and filtered. For each sample, productive Simpson clonality was calculated as the square root of Simpson's diversity index over productive rearrangements. This is the immuneACCESS table as TCRdb keeps it, with only in-frame sequences that have V and J called. A part of the clones is gone; compared with another copy, unresolved V genes explain less than half, and the rest is unexplained. Clone size and the V and J calls come from that table; the DNA yielded D and trimming. The sample profile shows roughly 82,000 clones; 80% to 90% of them were found once. The ten biggest clones cover about a sixth of the sample.

The rearranged segments are TRBV7-2 and TRBJ2-3; the best D guess is TRBD2, with 7 bases matching. The clonotype comes from a woman aged 55 to 70 with acute or convalescent COVID-19. Sequenced material: peripheral blood. This receptor has the CDR3 CASSFEGGPDTQYF. The nucleotides read TGTGCCAGCAGCTTTGAGGGGGGGCCGGATACGCAGTATTTT. This CDR3, with the reference TRBV7-2 and TRBJ2-3 proteins standing in past its ends, gives the full variable domain GAGVSQSPSNKVTEKGKDVELRCDPISGHTALYWYRQSLGQGLEFLIYFQGNSAPDKSGLPSDRFSAERTGGSVSTLTIQRTQQEDSAVYLCASSFEGGPDTQYFGPGTRLTVL.